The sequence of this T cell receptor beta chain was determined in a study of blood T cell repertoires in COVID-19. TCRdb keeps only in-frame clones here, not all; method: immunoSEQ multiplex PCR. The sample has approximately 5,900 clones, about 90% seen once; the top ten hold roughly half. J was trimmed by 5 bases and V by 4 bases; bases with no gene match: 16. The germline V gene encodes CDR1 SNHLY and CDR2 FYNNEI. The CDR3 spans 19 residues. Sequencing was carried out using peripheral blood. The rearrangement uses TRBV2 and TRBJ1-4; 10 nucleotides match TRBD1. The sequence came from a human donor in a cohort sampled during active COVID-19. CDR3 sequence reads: CASSVGVDRGPKVNEKLFF. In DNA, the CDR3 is TGTGCCAGCAGTGTAGGAGTTGACAGGGGGCCGAAGGTAAATGAAAAACTGTTTTTT.